One and the same sample provided the 10 T cell receptor beta chains below, sequenced in a study of cytomegalovirus exposure and HLA in healthy donors. The PCR ran on 60 Vbeta and 13 Jbeta primers. Sequencing used immunoSEQ multiplex PCR; TCRdb keeps in-frame clones, though not all of them. Here the sample spans 150,000 or so clones, around 85% being singletons. The specimen was PBMCs. The source is a man over 45 in good health and CMV-seropositive.

The chain has TRBV30 and TRBJ2-6, with 7 bases identical to TRBD2. The V segment lost 5 bases and the J segment 9 bases; nucleotides outside the gene matches: 10. Germline V gene data show CDR1 as GTSNPN and CDR2 as SVGIG (reference sequence). This CDR3 region has 14 residues. The CDR3 sequence is CAWGKGTMVNVLTF. In nucleotides, the CDR3 is TGTGCCTGGGGTAAGGGGACTATGGTCAACGTCCTGACTTTC.

This chain joins TRBV4-2 and TRBJ1-4; 8 bases map to TRBD1. The CDR3 consists of 14 residues. Germline loops: CDR1 LGHNA, CDR2 YNFKEQ. The ends lost 3 bases at V and 7 bases at J; junction bases unmatched: 4. The CDR3 reads CASSHGQGGEKLFF. The CDR3 nucleotides are TGTGCCAGCAGCCATGGACAGGGAGGTGAAAAACTGTTTTTT.

This clone was counted between two and nine times. The chain joins TRBV30 to TRBJ2-7, with a tentative D call TRBD2 (5 bases). Trimming removed 0 bases at V and 7 bases at J, with 10 bases between. The CDR3 is made up of 12 amino acids. Germline V gene lookup returns CDR1 GTSNPN and CDR2 SVGIG (reference sequence). CDR3 sequence: CAWSVFGEEQYF. The CDR3 nucleotides are TGTGCCTGGAGTGTGTTCGGGGAAGAGCAGTACTTC.

The chain is built from TRBV2 and TRBJ2-5; D gene unclear. Germline CDR1 SNHLY, CDR2 FYNNEI. V was clipped by 2 bases and J by 3 bases, with 10 bases between them. The CDR3 is 14 amino acids. CDR3 sequence (DNA): TGTGCCAGCAGTGAATATTGGGCAGAAGAGACCCAGTACTTC. It yields the protein CASSEYWAEETQYF.

V usage is TRBV9 and J usage is TRBJ1-2; D not resolved. The CDR3 totals 15 residues. Germline-derived CDR1 and CDR2 are SGDLS and YYNGEE. V lost 6 bases and J 4 bases, leaving 19 bases between the germline ends. CDR3 in DNA: TGTGCCAGCACCGGGCCGGGATCTTCAGGCTATGGCTACACCTTC. Protein product: CASTGPGSSGYGYTF.

This rearrangement joins TRBV20-1 to TRBJ1-1, with a weak D call TRBD1 (6 bases). V lost 6 bases, J lost 5 bases, and 10 bases lay in between. CDR1 is DFQATT and CDR2 is SNEGSKA in the germline V gene (reference sequence). The CDR3 runs to 11 residues. The CDR3 coding sequence is TGCAGTGCGACTACAGGGACTGAAGCTTTCTTT. Translated, it gives CSATTGTEAFF.

Written as DNA, the CDR3 is TGTGCCAGTAGGGGGAGGGGCCAAGAGACCCAGTACTTC. It encodes CASRGRGQETQYF. This chain connects TRBV7-8 to TRBJ2-5; possible D gene TRBD2, 7 bases. Per the germline V gene, CDR1 is SGHVS and CDR2 is FQNEAQ. V was pared by 9 bases and J by 1 base, with 12 bases between. The CDR3 is 13 residues long.

The chain uses TRBV5-4 and TRBJ2-3, with 7 bases lining up with TRBD2. Germline CDR1 is SGHNT and CDR2 is YYREEE (reference sequence). J was trimmed by 0 bases and V by 3 bases; bases with no gene match: 4. The CDR3 runs 15 residues. This CDR3 is CASSSRLASTDTQYF. In nucleotides, the CDR3 is TGTGCCAGCAGCTCCAGACTAGCCAGCACAGATACGCAGTATTTT.

The chain carries TRBV28 and TRBJ1-2; D gene unclear. Trimming shortened V by 5 bases and J by 0 bases, and 16 bases separated the two germline ends. This CDR3 is built from 16 residues. The germline V gene has CDR1 MDHEN and CDR2 SYDVKM. The CDR3 DNA reads TGTGCCAGCAGTGGATTCCAGGCAGAAGCTAACTATGGCTACACCTTC. Translating it yields CASSGFQAEANYGYTF.

The chain couples TRBV5-5 to TRBJ2-7; D ambiguous. This CDR3 is 14 amino acids long. Trimming removed 0 bases at V and 0 bases at J, with 7 bases between. Germline V gene data show CDR1 as SGHKS and CDR2 as YYEKEE (reference sequence). The CDR3 region has the DNA TGTGCCAGCAGCTTGGGACGGAGCTCCTACGAGCAGTACTTC. It encodes CASSLGRSSYEQYF.